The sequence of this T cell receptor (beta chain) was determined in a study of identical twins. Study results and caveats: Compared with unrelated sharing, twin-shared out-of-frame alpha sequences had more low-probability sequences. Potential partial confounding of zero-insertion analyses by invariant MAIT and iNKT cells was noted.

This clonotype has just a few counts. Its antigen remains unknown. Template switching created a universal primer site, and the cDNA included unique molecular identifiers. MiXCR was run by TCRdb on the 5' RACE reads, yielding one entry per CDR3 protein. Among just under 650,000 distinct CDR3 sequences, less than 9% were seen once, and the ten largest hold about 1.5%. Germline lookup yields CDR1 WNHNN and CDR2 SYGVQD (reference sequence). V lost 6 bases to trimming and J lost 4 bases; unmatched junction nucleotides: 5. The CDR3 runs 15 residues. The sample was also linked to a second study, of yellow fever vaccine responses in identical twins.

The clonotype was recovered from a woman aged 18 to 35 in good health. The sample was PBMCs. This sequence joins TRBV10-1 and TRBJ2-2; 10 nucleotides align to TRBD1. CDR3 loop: CASSARTGGTGELFF. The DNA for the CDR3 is TGCGCCAGCAGCGCCCGGACAGGGGGCACCGGGGAGCTGTTTTTT.